The 24 T cell receptor beta chains reported below all come from one sample, sequenced in a study of T-cell reconstitution after alpha-beta-depleted transplantation in children. Molecular barcoding with unique molecular identifiers was used for the TCRbeta library. TCRdb passed the PCR reads through MiXCR, listing each CDR3 protein once. In the table there are around 700,000 distinct CDR3 sequences, about an eighth of which are singletons. The sample consisted of PBMCs, taken before TCRalphabeta/CD19-depleted stem cell transplant. Receptor source: a girl aged 2 to 9 with congenital amegakaryocytic thrombocytopenia, due to receive a stem cell transplant.

This clonotype has more than one count but fewer than ten. The V and J genes are TRBV28 and TRBJ2-1, with 7 nucleotides matching TRBD1. Germline-derived CDR1 and CDR2 are MDHEN and SYDVKM. Trimming at V came to 6 bases and at J to 6 bases, leaving 11 bases not matched to a gene. There are 15 residues in the CDR3. This CDR3 is CASSLGEGAFNEQFF. The CDR3 DNA sequence: TGTGCCAGCAGCTTGGGAGAGGGGGCCTTCAATGAGCAGTTCTTC.

This clonotype has at least ten counts. The chain couples TRBV5-1 to TRBJ2-3; D gene uncertain. The germline V gene encodes CDR1 SGHRS and CDR2 YFSETQ. The CDR3 covers 17 residues. Trimming pared 3 bases from V and 2 bases from J, leaving 19 bases between. In DNA, the CDR3 is TGCGCCAGCAGCTCTCCGAGCCCAACTATAAACACAGATACGCAGTATTTT. Its translation: CASSSPSPTINTDTQYF.

This clonotype has at least ten counts. The chain uses TRBV20-1 and TRBJ2-7; 9 nucleotides align to TRBD2. The CDR3 spans 15 residues. CDR1 DFQATT and CDR2 SNEGSKA come from the germline V gene (reference sequence). V was clipped by 3 bases and J by 2 bases; unmatched bases: 8. The CDR3 DNA reads as TGCAGTGCTAGGGGGACCAGCGGGAGGACCTACGAGCAGTACTTC. Translated, it gives CSARGTSGRTYEQYF.

This clonotype occurred many times. J is TRBJ2-3 and V is TRBV7-2, with 11 positions matching TRBD2. V gave up 5 bases and J gave up 3 bases; unmatched junction bases: 4. This CDR3 has 15 amino acids. The germline gives CDR1 SGHTA, CDR2 FQGNSA. CDR3 loop: CASSPGLAETDTQYF. CDR3 bases: TGTGCCAGCAGCCCGGGACTAGCGGAGACAGATACGCAGTATTTT.

This clonotype was observed at least ten times. This chain uses TRBV5-1 with TRBJ2-3; weak D call: TRBD2 (6 bases). V lost 1 base, J lost 6 bases, and 15 bases lay in between. This CDR3 region has 15 residues. The V gene's germline CDR1 is SGHRS and CDR2 YFSETQ. The CDR3 spells CASSLWDGGADTQYF. The CDR3 DNA follows: TGCGCCAGCAGCTTGTGGGACGGGGGAGCGGATACGCAGTATTTT.

To note about this clonotype: It may be a read error: a sequence one base away is much more abundant. The gene calls are TRBV10-3 and TRBJ2-5, with TRBD2 identical over 9 bases. CDR3 length equals 16 residues. Germline V lookup: CDR1 ENHRY, CDR2 SYGVKD. CDR3 protein: CAISESISGSEETQHF. CDR3 DNA: TGTGCCATCAGTGAGTCCATTAGCGGGAGTGAAGAGACCCAGCACTTC.

Worth noting for this clonotype: A much more abundant neighbour one base away suggests this may be a read error. The CDR3 carries no conserved terminal phenylalanine or tryptophan, so it likely arises from a read error. The V and J genes are TRBV20-1 and TRBJ2-1, with 12 bases matching TRBD2. CDR1 DFQATT and CDR2 SNEGSKA come from the germline V gene (reference sequence). The J segment lost 4 bases and the V segment lost 6 bases, leaving 7 bases of the junction unmatched. This CDR3 is built from 15 residues. CDR3 in amino acids: CSADPGTSGYNEQFL. As DNA, the CDR3 is TGCAGTGCCGATCCGGGGACTAGCGGGTACAATGAGCAGTTCCTC.

This clonotype was counted ten times or more. This chain connects TRBV3-1 to TRBJ2-3; 10 nucleotides line up with TRBD2. The length of the CDR3 is 16 residues. Germline V gene lookup returns CDR1 LGHDT and CDR2 YNNKEL (reference sequence). The trim removed 4 bases at V and 3 bases at J, leaving 7 bases unmatched. The CDR3 sequence is CASSRTTSGLTDTQYF. As DNA, the CDR3 is TGTGCCAGCAGCCGGACGACTAGCGGGCTTACAGATACGCAGTATTTT.

This clonotype occurred many times. The genes are TRBV20-1 and TRBJ2-1; D gene uncertain. The germline CDR1 and CDR2 sequences are DFQATT and SNEGSKA (reference sequence). This CDR3 is 13 amino acids long. Trimming stripped 3 bases from V and 7 bases from J, with 13 bases between. CDR3 DNA sequence: TGCAGTGCTAGGATCCTAACGGCGAATGAGCAGTTCTTC. Translating gives CSARILTANEQFF.

Many counts were recorded for this clonotype. The CDR3 loop reads CASSRSSGGSYEQYF. The CDR3 DNA follows: TGCGCCAGCAGCCGATCTAGCGGAGGGTCCTACGAGCAGTACTTC. The chain links TRBV5-1 to TRBJ2-7; 7 nucleotides line up with TRBD2. Germline CDR1 is SGHRS and CDR2 is YFSETQ. This CDR3 has 15 residues. J lost 1 base, V lost 4 bases, and 8 bases had no gene match. The full variable domain, completed using reference TRBV5-1 and TRBJ2-7, is KAGVTQTPRYLIKTRGQQVTLSCSPISGHRSVSWYQQTPGQGLQFLFEYFSETQRNKGNFPGRFSGRQFSNSRSEMNVSTLELGDSALYLCASSRSSGGSYEQYFGPGTRLTVT.

This clonotype was observed many times. The rearrangement links TRBV6-1 to TRBJ1-6; D remains unclear. The V and J ends lost 5 bases and 7 bases respectively, with 15 bases between them. The CDR3 is 15 amino acids. Germline V lookup: CDR1 MNHNS, CDR2 SASEGT. CDR3 coding DNA: TGTGCCAGCAGTCCCACGGGCCGTTACAATTCACCCCTCCACTTT. Its protein is CASSPTGRYNSPLHF.

V and J are TRBV28 and TRBJ2-7; 13 nucleotides match TRBD2. The CDR3 is 18 amino acids. V was pared by 3 bases and J by 5 bases, with 13 bases of the junction left unmatched. Germline V gene data show CDR1 as MDHEN and CDR2 as SYDVKM. The CDR3 here is CASSFSGERLAGGDEQYF. The CDR3 bases are TGTGCCAGCAGTTTCTCAGGGGAAAGACTAGCGGGAGGAGACGAGCAGTACTTC.

This clonotype came up many times. This chain uses TRBV7-9 with TRBJ2-3, with D perhaps TRBD2 (5 bases). The CDR3 is 17 residues long. V gave up 5 bases and J gave up 1 base, with 19 bases separating them. Germline V gives CDR1 SEHNR, CDR2 FQNEAQ (reference sequence). CDR3 coding DNA: TGTGCCAGCAGCCCCTACCGGGCTCTAGCCGGCACAGATACGCAGTATTTT. Translated, it gives CASSPYRALAGTDTQYF.

This clonotype was detected many times. The chain links TRBV4-1 to TRBJ2-7; 9 bases line up with TRBD2. This CDR3 spans 16 amino acids. Germline-derived CDR1 and CDR2 are MGHRA and YSYEKL. Unmatched junction bases numbered 15, after V lost 0 bases and J lost 12 bases. CDR3 region: CASSQDVLAGYDGSYF. The CDR3 DNA follows: TGCGCCAGCAGCCAAGATGTCCTAGCGGGATATGATGGGTCGTACTTC.

There are a few counts of this clonotype. This sequence joins TRBV14 and TRBJ1-2, with no clear D. CDR3 length: 12 residues. Trimming stripped 4 bases from V and 0 bases from J, with 3 bases between. Germline CDR1 reads SGHDN; CDR2 reads FVKESK. For the CDR3, the DNA is TGTGCCAGCAGCCGAACTAACTATGGCTACACCTTC. It specifies CASSRTNYGYTF. Filled out from reference TRBV14 and TRBJ1-2, the complete variable domain reads EAGVTQFPSHSVIEKGQTVTLRCDPISGHDNLYWYRRVMGKEIKFLLHFVKESKQDESGMPNNRFLAERTGGTYSTLKVQPAELEDSGVYFCASSRTNYGYTFGSGTRLTVV.

This clonotype turned up a few times. The chain has TRBV29-1 and TRBJ2-1, with 7 bases identical to TRBD2. The CDR3 spans 15 residues. V was clipped by 0 bases and J by 4 bases; unmatched bases: 6. CDR1 SQVTM and CDR2 ANQGSEA come from the germline V gene. CDR3 DNA sequence: TGCAGCGTTGAAGATCTAGCGGACGGATACAATGAGCAGTTCTTC. Its protein is CSVEDLADGYNEQFF.

Ten or more counts support this clonotype. V usage is TRBV5-1 and J usage is TRBJ2-2; the match to TRBD1 covers 8 bases. Germline assignment: CDR1 SGHRS and CDR2 YFSETQ. The CDR3 has 15 amino acids. Losses at the gene ends were 4 bases for V and 2 bases for J; bases not matched to a gene: 4. The CDR3 protein is CASSPTGDNTGELFF. CDR3 DNA sequence: TGCGCCAGCAGCCCGACAGGGGATAACACCGGGGAGCTGTTTTTT.

This clonotype was counted at least ten times. The chain is built from TRBV24-1 and TRBJ2-7; D uncertain. The germline gives CDR1 KGHDR, CDR2 SFDVKD. Trimming stripped 4 bases from V and 4 bases from J, with 13 bases between. This CDR3 comprises 14 residues. The CDR3 reads CATSDSIRVYEQYF. The CDR3 DNA sequence: TGTGCCACCAGTGACTCCATCCGGGTGTACGAGCAGTACTTC.

This chain joins TRBV20-1 and TRBJ1-2; D may be TRBD1 (5 bases). The CDR3 contains 15 residues. CDR1 is DFQATT, CDR2 SNEGSKA, per germline (reference sequence). V was cut by 5 bases and J by 7 bases, with 23 bases left in between. In DNA, the CDR3 is TGCAGTGCTCCCACCGGGACGTCTTCTTTCGCTGGCTACACCTTC. It is translated as CSAPTGTSSFAGYTF.

This clonotype has a count of ten or more. The CDR3: CASSQMGGIYEQYF. The DNA for the CDR3 is TGTGCCAGCAGCCAAATGGGAGGGATCTACGAGCAGTACTTC. The J gene is TRBJ2-7, the V gene TRBV5-5; 7 bases line up with TRBD2. CDR1 SGHKS and CDR2 YYEKEE come from the germline V gene (reference sequence). Trimming at V came to 4 bases and at J to 3 bases, leaving 7 bases not matched to a gene. This CDR3 has 14 residues.

This clonotype was detected ten times or more. This chain links TRBV5-1 with TRBJ2-5, with D possibly TRBD2 on 6 matching bases. Germline CDR1 is SGHRS and CDR2 is YFSETQ. The CDR3 loop spans 16 amino acids. Trimming removed 3 bases from V and 2 bases from J, with 17 bases in between. The CDR3: CASSYLASSAQETQYF. The CDR3 coding sequence is TGCGCCAGCAGCTACCTTGCTTCTAGCGCTCAAGAGACCCAGTACTTC.

The chain recombines TRBV14 with TRBJ2-7; the match to TRBD2 covers 7 bases. With V trimmed by 3 bases and J by 4 bases, 12 bases remained unmatched. The germline gives CDR1 SGHDN, CDR2 FVKESK. The CDR3 covers 16 residues. CDR3 amino acids: CASSHRRGIGRYEQYF. The DNA of the CDR3 is TGTGCCAGCAGCCACCGACGGGGTATCGGGAGGTACGAGCAGTACTTC.

This chain uses TRBV5-1 with TRBJ2-7; the D gene is possibly TRBD1 (6 bases). V was shortened by 0 bases and J by 6 bases, with 10 bases between the two germline ends. CDR1 and CDR2 (germline): SGHRS, YFSETQ. The CDR3 spans 13 residues. CDR3 loop: CASSLVVQGEQYF. The CDR3 DNA reads TGCGCCAGCAGCTTGGTGGTACAGGGCGAGCAGTACTTC.

For this clonotype: This may be a read error, as it is one base from a much larger clone. The rearrangement links TRBV6-5 to TRBJ1-1; D unresolved. This CDR3 has 15 residues. CDR1 and CDR2 from the germline V gene are MNHEY and SVGAGI. The CDR3 nucleotides are TGTGCCAGCAGTTCCTCTTTCCGGGCAAACACTGAAGCTTCCTTT. It encodes CASSSSFRANTEASF.